This T cell receptor beta chain appears in the sequencing data of a study of blood T cell repertoires in COVID-19. Methods used by the authors: Amplification with reference gene primers provided the estimates of nucleated cell counts. Clones were read by immunoSEQ multiplex PCR, and TCRdb kept only the in-frame ones, dropping some. V, J and clone size are taken as reported in that table, and D and trimming were inferred from the DNA itself. The sample has some 89,000 clones; approximately 82% are singletons. Germline lookup yields CDR1 SGDLS and CDR2 YYNGEE. This CDR3 spans 15 amino acids. V lost 4 bases and J lost 2; bases outside the gene matches: 4.

Sequencing was done on a sample of peripheral blood. V is TRBV9 and J is TRBJ2-5, with 11 positions matching TRBD2. The source of this sequence is a woman older than 75 with acute or convalescent COVID-19. This CDR3 reads CASSLLAGVQETQYF. The CDR3 coding sequence is TGTGCCAGCAGCCTACTAGCGGGGGTTCAAGAGACCCAGTACTTC.